This is a list of T cell receptor beta chains from one sample in a study of human T cells and chemical hapten exposure. TCRdb used MiXCR to reprocess the RACE reads, holding one entry per CDR3 protein. Of about 380,000 distinct CDR3 sequences listed, approximately 5.1% are singletons. The sequenced sample was whole blood, obtained in connection with sensitization to the hapten diphenylcyclopropenone (DPC). These receptors all stem from a woman aged 45-59 years with alopecia areata. Some clones in this sample may be carry-over from other donors' samples. CDR3s include the opening cysteine and the closing phenylalanine or tryptophan. A D gene is named only where the DNA matches it firmly. Part of the rows lack a size; the others show once, few, many or a class for expanded clones.

>TRBJ1-6|TRBV5-1|many|-
TGCGCCAGCAGCCCCGTACAGCCTAATTCACCCCTCCACTTT
CASSPVQPNSPLHF
>TRBJ1-5|TRBV5-4|-|-
TGTGCCAGCAGCTACAACAATCAGCCCCAGCATTTT
CASSYNNQPQHF
>TRBJ2-3|TRBV20-1|many|TRBD1
TGCAGTGCTGGGGGTAAAGGGGGCTTTACAGATACGCAGTATTTT
CSAGGKGGFTDTQYF
>TRBJ2-5|TRBV5-8|-|TRBD2
TGTGCCAGCAGCTCCGGACTAGAAGAAGAGACCCAGTACTTC
CASSSGLEEETQYF
>TRBJ2-6|TRBV5-1|many|TRBD1
TGCGCCAGCAGCTTGGCAGGGGGCTATGGGGCCAACGTCCTGACTTTC
CASSLAGGYGANVLTF
>TRBJ1-1|TRBV5-6|few|TRBD1
TGTGCCAGCAGTTCCATCGGGACAGGAATTACTTTCACTGAAGCTTTCTTT
CASSSIGTGITFTEAFF
>TRBJ2-3|TRBV18|few|TRBD2
TGTGCCAGCTCACCACCCTCTAGCGGCTACACAGATACGCAGTATTTT
CASSPPSSGYTDTQYF
>TRBJ2-1|TRBV5-1|many|-
TGCGCCAGCAGCGGTGGGGACTCCTACAATGAGCAGTTCTTC
CASSGGDSYNEQFF
>TRBJ1-4|TRBV12-3/TRBV12-4|many|-
TGTGCCAGCAGTTTCCGGGCAGGGGTTGCAACTAATGAAAAACTGTTTTTT
CASSFRAGVATNEKLFF
>TRBJ2-3|TRBV5-1|few|-
TGCGCCAGCAGCTTGGAAGGGCTCGCCTTTGATACGCAGTATTTT
CASSLEGLAFDTQYF
>TRBJ2-3|TRBV20-1|-|-
TGCAGTGCTAGTGCCTCTCGACAGTATTTT
CSASASRQYF
>TRBJ2-1|TRBV7-8|many|-
TGTGCCAGCAGCATCCGGGACACGTCACCCTCCTACAATGAGCAGTTCTTC
CASSIRDTSPSYNEQFF
>TRBJ2-4|TRBV6-5|few|-
TGTGCCAGCATCTATCACACAGCTCTAGCCAAAAACATTCAGTACTTC
CASIYHTALAKNIQYF
>TRBJ2-3|TRBV18|many|-
TGTGCCAGCTCACGAGGTCCCGGGGGAGATACGCAGTATTTT
CASSRGPGGDTQYF
>TRBJ2-6|TRBV29-1|few|-
TGCAGCGTTGGGCCGGGATCTGGGGCCAACGTCCTGACTTTC
CSVGPGSGANVLTF
>TRBJ2-3|TRBV27|few|-
TGTGCCAGCAGTGCGACCACAGATACGCAGTATTTT
CASSATTDTQYF
>TRBJ2-1|TRBV14|many|-
TGTGCCAGCAGCCGTGGTCCGGCCAATGAGCAGTTCTTC
CASSRGPANEQFF
>TRBJ2-3|TRBV5-1|-|TRBD2
TGCGCCAGCAGCCTCCAGGGACTAGCGGTCACAGATACGCAGTATTTT
CASSLQGLAVTDTQYF
>TRBJ1-2|TRBV29-1|few|TRBD1
TGCAGCGTTATCTCCCGGACAGGGGGCTATGGCTACACCTTC
CSVISRTGGYGYTF
>TRBJ1-3|TRBV4-1|many|-
TGCGCCAGCAGCCAAGGAGATATCGAGGCAGTTCTTTACTCTGGAAACACCATATATTTT
CASSQGDIEAVLYSGNTIYF
>TRBJ1-1|TRBV10-3|many|-
TGTGCCATCAGTGAGCCAGGGAACACTGAAGCTTTCTTT
CAISEPGNTEAFF
>TRBJ1-1|TRBV12-3/TRBV12-4|few|-
TGTGCCAGCAGTTTAGGGCCAGGGGAATGGAACACTGAAGCTTTCTTT
CASSLGPGEWNTEAFF
>TRBJ1-4|TRBV2|few|-
TGTGCCAGCACCTACGACGAAAAACTGTTTTTT
CASTYDEKLFF
>TRBJ1-5|TRBV7-2|few|-
TGTGCCAGCAGCTTCACGCCCCTGGACGGTCAGCCCCAGCATTTT
CASSFTPLDGQPQHF
>TRBJ2-3|TRBV7-2|many|-
TGTGCCAGCAGCCCCCTATCGGGCACAGATACGCAGTATTTT
CASSPLSGTDTQYF
>TRBJ1-1|TRBV6-1|few|-
TGTGCCAGCAGTATGGGGGGGGAGAGGGCTGAAGCTTTCTTT
CASSMGGERAEAFF
>TRBJ2-1|TRBV29-1|many|TRBD2
TGCAGCGTCGCCTTTAGTGCTAGCGGGGGAAACAATGAGCAGTTCTTC
CSVAFSASGGNNEQFF